Each of the 22 T cell receptor beta chains below was sequenced from the same sample in a study of OX40 agonist ivuxolimab in advanced cancers. Assay used: immunoSEQ multiplex PCR; TCRdb lists only in-frame clones, some missing. The table has 60,000 to 85,000 clones, roughly 80% seen once. Sample: CD4+ or CD8+ T cells sorted from blood, taken in a trial of the OX40 agonist ivuxolimab. The receptors here all came from an adult with an advanced solid tumor such as melanoma, head and neck, liver or kidney cancer.

The rearrangement uses TRBV11-2 and TRBJ1-1; D ambiguous. The length of the CDR3 is 13 residues. The V and J ends lost 4 bases and 2 bases respectively, with 8 bases between them. Germline V gene data show CDR1 as SGHAT and CDR2 as FQNNGV. The CDR3 DNA sequence: TGTGCCAGCAGCTCGTACAGAAACACTGAAGCTTTCTTT. This translates into CASSSYRNTEAFF.

The rearrangement uses TRBV6-5 and TRBJ2-7; D may be TRBD1 or TRBD2 (6 bases each). The CDR3 sequence is 14 residues long. Between the trimmed V and J ends, which lost 7 bases and 1 base, there was a span of 14 bases. CDR1 and CDR2 (germline): MNHEY, SVGAGI. The chain's CDR3 is CASTPGAGSYEQYF. CDR3 DNA sequence: TGTGCCAGCACCCCGGGGGCAGGATCCTACGAGCAGTACTTC.

This clone was observed a few times. V usage is TRBV7-2 and J usage is TRBJ2-1; 14 nucleotides agree with TRBD2. The CDR3 contains 18 residues. Looked up from germline, CDR1 is SGHTA and CDR2 is FQGNSA. Trimming took 5 bases from V and 4 from J; bases not matched to a gene: 10. The CDR3: CASSLPGTSGRDYNEQFF. In DNA, the CDR3 is TGTGCCAGCAGCCTCCCCGGGACTAGCGGGAGAGATTACAATGAGCAGTTCTTC.

CDR3 in amino acids: CASSEGRQRASYEQYF. The CDR3 DNA sequence: TGTGCCAGCAGTGAGGGACGGCAAAGGGCTTCCTACGAGCAGTACTTC. The J gene is TRBJ2-7, the V gene TRBV2; D could derive from TRBD1 or TRBD2 (5 bases each). The CDR3 sequence is 16 residues long. Trimming stripped 3 bases from V and 1 base from J, with 16 bases between. In germline, CDR1 is SNHLY, CDR2 FYNNEI.

J is TRBJ2-1 and V is TRBV6-5; 11 positions match TRBD2. The CDR3 has 13 residues. V lost 7 bases to trimming and J lost 4 bases; unmatched junction nucleotides: 0. Germline CDR1 and CDR2: MNHEY and SVGAGI. The CDR3 DNA sequence: TGTGCCAGCACTAGCGGGGGGTACAATGAGCAGTTCTTC. This codes for CASTSGGYNEQFF.

This chain joins TRBV28 and TRBJ1-1; tentatively, D is TRBD1 (5 bases). V lost 3 bases, J lost 1 base, and 18 bases lay in between. This CDR3 contains 17 residues. The germline CDR1 and CDR2 sequences are MDHEN and SYDVKM. CDR3 bases: TGTGCCAGCAGTTTGTCAACCCCGGGACTGGCGAACACTGAAGCTTTCTTT. Protein sequence: CASSLSTPGLANTEAFF.

This clone was observed a single time. The rearrangement uses TRBV10-3 and TRBJ2-7; D remains ambiguous. CDR1 is ENHRY and CDR2 is SYGVKD in the germline V gene. The CDR3 has 13 residues. The V and J ends lost 4 bases and 3 bases respectively, with 10 bases between them. This CDR3 is CAISAGTDYEQYF. Here the CDR3 DNA reads TGTGCCATCAGTGCTGGTACAGACTACGAGCAGTACTTC.

This clone was recorded at least ten times. V usage is TRBV5-4 and J usage is TRBJ2-7; D remains ambiguous. V dropped 0 bases and J dropped 4 bases, with 8 bases sitting between them. Germline CDR1 SGHNT, CDR2 YYREEE (reference sequence). The CDR3 runs to 13 residues. CDR3 residues: CASSLEAGYEQYF. CDR3 nucleotide sequence: TGTGCCAGCAGCTTGGAGGCTGGGTACGAGCAGTACTTC.

In this sample, this clone turned up once. The chain links TRBV6-6 to TRBJ2-7, with a tentative D call TRBD1 (5 bases). V lost 6 bases and J lost 1, with 16 bases in between. In germline, CDR1 is MNHNY, CDR2 SVGAGI (reference sequence). The CDR3 loop spans 15 amino acids. CDR3 nucleotide sequence: TGTGCCAGCAGCCTCGACAGCCGAGCATCCTACGAGCAGTACTTC. Its translation: CASSLDSRASYEQYF.

The chain links TRBV6-5 to TRBJ1-4, with D maybe TRBD1 (5 bases). The CDR3 runs to 15 residues. Germline lookup yields CDR1 MNHEY and CDR2 SVGAGI. The germline V and J ends were trimmed by 0 bases and 7 bases, with 12 bases remaining between them. The CDR3 nucleotides read TGTGCCAGCAGTTACTCCGCGGCAGGGCCTGAAAAACTGTTTTTT. As protein: CASSYSAAGPEKLFF.

The rearrangement joins TRBV6-5 to TRBJ1-2; D not certain. Germline CDR1 is MNHEY and CDR2 is SVGAGI. The CDR3 sequence is 11 residues long. V dropped 6 bases and J dropped 6 bases, with 8 bases sitting between them. The CDR3 is CASRVSDGYTF. The CDR3 DNA follows: TGTGCCAGCAGGGTATCGGATGGCTACACCTTC.

This chain uses TRBV30 with TRBJ2-7; D possibly corresponds to TRBD2 (5 bases). Germline V gene data show CDR1 as GTSNPN and CDR2 as SVGIG (reference sequence). The V end was cut by 0 bases, the J end by 4 bases, with 13 bases between. This CDR3 contains 14 residues. The CDR3 nucleotides read TGTGCCTGGAGTGTTAGCGAGGGCTGGTACGAGCAGTACTTC. It specifies CAWSVSEGWYEQYF.

The V call is TRBV5-4, the J call TRBJ2-7, with 9 nucleotides matching TRBD2. The CDR3 contains 15 residues. Germline trimming cut 4 bases from V and 3 bases from J; bases unmatched to any gene: 8. Germline V lookup: CDR1 SGHNT, CDR2 YYREEE (reference sequence). The CDR3 DNA is TGTGCCAGCAGCCCCAGGACAGCGGGGGGCTACGAGCAGTACTTC. This codes for CASSPRTAGGYEQYF. The entire variable domain, with the rest obtained from reference TRBV5-4 and TRBJ2-7, is as follows: ETGVTQSPTHLIKTRGQQVTLRCSSQSGHNTVSWYQQALGQGPQFIFQYYREEENGRGNFPPRFSGLQFPNYSSELNVNALELDDSALYLCASSPRTAGGYEQYFGPGTRLTVT.

The CDR3 is CASSSPRGTGSGGTQETQYF. The CDR3 nucleotides are TGTGCCAGTAGTTCGCCCCGGGGAACCGGAAGCGGGGGTACCCAAGAGACCCAGTACTTC. This chain joins TRBV19 and TRBJ2-5, with TRBD2 matching 8 bases. V lost 5 bases, J lost 1 base, and 21 bases stayed unmatched. The CDR3 contains 20 residues. Germline values: CDR1 LNHDA, CDR2 SQIVND (reference sequence).

V is TRBV21-1 and J is TRBJ2-1; TRBD1 reflects the table's D call only, with no check against the DNA. TRBV21-1 is a pseudogene. This CDR3 comprises 16 residues. CDR3 DNA: TGTGCCAGCAGCGCCCGTGACAGAGAGTCATATGGTGAGCAGTTCTTC. This codes for CASSARDRESYGEQFF.

The rearrangement joins TRBV28 to TRBJ2-2; 7 nucleotides agree with TRBD2. Germline V gene lookup returns CDR1 MDHEN and CDR2 SYDVKM. The CDR3 loop spans 13 amino acids. The V and J ends lost 6 bases and 4 bases, in that order; junction bases with no gene match: 2. The CDR3 nucleotides are TGTGCCAGCAGATCGGGGGGCACCGGGGAGCTGTTTTTT. Its translation: CASRSGGTGELFF.

The chain is built from TRBV27 and TRBJ2-7; D unclear. CDR1 is MNHEY and CDR2 is SMNVEV in the germline V gene (reference sequence). The CDR3 covers 14 residues. V lost 5 bases and J 2 bases, leaving 13 bases between the germline ends. CDR3 amino acids: CASSLLRGPYEQYF. The CDR3 DNA reads TGTGCCAGCAGTCTCCTGCGTGGTCCCTACGAGCAGTACTTC.

The V and J genes are TRBV7-2 and TRBJ2-7; tentative D call: TRBD1 (6 bases). The germline gives CDR1 SGHTA, CDR2 FQGNSA. The CDR3 spans 15 residues. V was shortened by 3 bases and J by 2 bases, with 14 bases between the two germline ends. The DNA for the CDR3 is TGTGCCAGCAGCTTCTCCGGGACACCAACCTACGAGCAGTACTTC. It codes for CASSFSGTPTYEQYF.

The chain employs TRBV25-1 and TRBJ1-1, with 7 positions matching TRBD1. V gave up 6 bases and J gave up 10 bases; unmatched junction bases: 8. The germline V gene has CDR1 MGHDK and CDR2 SYGVNS. This CDR3 has 12 residues. The CDR3 sequence: CASSEIRGGAFF. CDR3 coding DNA: TGTGCCAGCAGCGAAATCAGGGGGGGAGCTTTCTTT.

The V and J genes are TRBV19 and TRBJ1-2; D is possibly TRBD1 (5 bases). The CDR3 consists of 15 residues. The V gene lost 3 bases and the J gene lost 2 bases, with 13 bases spanning the gap. The germline V gene has CDR1 LNHDA and CDR2 SQIVND (reference sequence). CDR3 coding DNA: TGTGCCAGTAGTATTATTTTGGGGGGAAACTATGGCTACACCTTC. As protein: CASSIILGGNYGYTF.

This sequence joins TRBV5-6 and TRBJ2-1, with D unresolved. The V and J ends lost 3 bases and 3 bases respectively, with 1 base between them. The CDR3 is 11 residues long. CDR1 and CDR2 (germline): SGHDT, YYEEEE. Here the CDR3 DNA reads TGTGCCAGCAGCTACTACAATGAGCAGTTCTTC. Translated, it gives CASSYYNEQFF.

The rearrangement links TRBV19 to TRBJ2-1; D ambiguous. Trimming shortened V by 5 bases and J by 0 bases, and 11 bases separated the two germline ends. The germline V gene has CDR1 LNHDA and CDR2 SQIVND (reference sequence). This CDR3 is built from 15 residues. The CDR3 nucleotides read TGTGCCAGTAGTGATGACCCGAGCTCCTACAATGAGCAGTTCTTC. It yields the protein CASSDDPSSYNEQFF.